This T cell receptor beta chain derives from a study of shared clonotypes between healthy human individuals. In the study overall: CD8 memory received one plate per donor, CD8 naive two, CD4 memory three and CD4 naive three.

The protocol was immunoSEQ multiplex PCR, while the TCRdb copy is restricted to in-frame clones and leaves out a portion. This sample has roughly 1.5 million clones; 98% occur once, and the top ten carry roughly 0.45%. V was trimmed by 3 bases and J by 5 bases, leaving 20 bases between them. Looked up from germline, CDR1 is SGHNT and CDR2 is YYREEE (reference sequence). CDR3 length equals 16 residues. Broader study findings: It was the non-shared clonotypes that had lower generation probabilities than clonotypes shared by all four donors.

As for this clone: Its cognate antigen is unknown.

This chain links TRBV5-4 with TRBJ2-5; D could derive from TRBD1 or TRBD2 (5 bases each). Sequencing was done on a sample of naive CD4+ T cells sorted from blood. Subset in this sample: CD45RA+ positively selected. This clonotype was sampled from a man aged 30 to 45 in good health. This chain's CDR3 is CASSSPVGVIKETQYF. CDR3 nucleotides: TGTGCCAGCAGCTCCCCCGTGGGGGTGATAAAGGAGACCCAGTACTTC.